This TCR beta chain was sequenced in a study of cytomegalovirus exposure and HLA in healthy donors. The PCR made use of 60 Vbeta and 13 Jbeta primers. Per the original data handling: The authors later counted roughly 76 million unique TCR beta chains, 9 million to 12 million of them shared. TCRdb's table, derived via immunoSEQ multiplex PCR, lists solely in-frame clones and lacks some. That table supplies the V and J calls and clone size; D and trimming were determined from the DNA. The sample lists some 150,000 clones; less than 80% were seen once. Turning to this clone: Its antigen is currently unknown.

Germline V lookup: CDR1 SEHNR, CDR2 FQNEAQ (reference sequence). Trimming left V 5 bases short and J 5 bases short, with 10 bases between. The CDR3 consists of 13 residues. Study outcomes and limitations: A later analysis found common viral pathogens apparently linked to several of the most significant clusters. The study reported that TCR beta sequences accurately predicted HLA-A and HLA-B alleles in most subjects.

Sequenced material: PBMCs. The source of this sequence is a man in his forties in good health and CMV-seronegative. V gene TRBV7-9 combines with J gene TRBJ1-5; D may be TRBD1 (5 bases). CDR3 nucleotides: TGTGCCAGCAGCCCTGACAGCGATCAGCCCCAGCATTTT. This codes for CASSPDSDQPQHF. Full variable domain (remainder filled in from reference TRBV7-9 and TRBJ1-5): DTGVSQNPRHKITKRGQNVTFRCDPISEHNRLYWYRQTLGQGPEFLTYFQNEAQLEKSRLLSDRFSAERPKGSFSTLEIQRTEQGDSAMYLCASSPDSDQPQHFGDGTRLSIL.